The clone carrying this TCR beta chain has just a few counts. The data are from a study of blood T cell repertoires in COVID-19. For the study at large: PBMCs, B-cell-depleted T cells, or T cells were the source of the cDNA or gDNA that made up the material.

Clones were read by immunoSEQ multiplex PCR, and TCRdb kept only the in-frame ones, dropping some. The sample lists more than 85,000 clones, over 60% occurring once. The specimen was peripheral blood. The sequence came from a woman of 80 years or more with active or convalescent COVID-19.

The CDR3 DNA follows: TGCGCCAGCAGCCAAGCAGGGGCCCCCTGGGGGAGCACTGAAGCTTTCTTT. This encodes CASSQAGAPWGSTEAFF. The chain employs TRBV4-1 and TRBJ1-1, with D possibly TRBD1 on 6 matching bases. The germline V gene has CDR1 MGHRA and CDR2 YSYEKL. V was cut by 1 base and J by 4 bases, with 19 bases left in between. The CDR3 length is 17 residues.